This T cell receptor (beta chain) was documented in a study of CD8 T cells in Susac syndrome. This CDR3 spans 18 amino acids. CDR1 is GTSNPN, CDR2 SVGIG, per germline (reference sequence). With V trimmed by 1 base and J by 0 bases, 11 bases remained unmatched. High-throughput TCR beta sequencing covered peripheral CD8+ and CD4+ T cells. FACS enriched CD8+ TEMRA cells, while bulk CD8+ and CD4+ were negatively isolated. Whole-study results and caveats: In TEMRA cells and active patients, CD8+ clonal expansion in Susac reached its peak.

On this clonotype itself: The antigen remains unidentified.

A quantity of roughly 0.5 to 1 ug RNA underwent reverse transcription using random hexamers. The authors amplified TCR beta CDR3 across 54 Vbeta and 13 Jbeta using immunoSEQ multiplex PCR. TCRdb re-called the immunoSEQ multiplex PCR reads through MiXCR, storing one row per CDR3 protein. The table shows tens of thousands of distinct CDR3 sequences, with approximately 96% occurring only once. The chain uses TRBV30 and TRBJ2-3; 9 bases fit TRBD2. Specimen: CD8+ T cells from PBMCs. This receptor was obtained from a human donor with Susac syndrome. CDR3 in amino acids: CAWSGLWETSGSTDTQYF. The CDR3 region has the DNA TGTGCCTGGAGTGGCCTATGGGAGACTAGCGGTAGCACAGATACGCAGTATTTT. Variable domain in full (rest from reference TRBV30 and TRBJ2-3): SQTIHQWPATLVQPVGSPLSLECTVEGTSNPNLYWYRQAAGRGLQLLFYSVGIGQISSEVPQNLSASRPQDRQFILSSKKLLLSDSGFYLCAWSGLWETSGSTDTQYFGPGTRLTVL.